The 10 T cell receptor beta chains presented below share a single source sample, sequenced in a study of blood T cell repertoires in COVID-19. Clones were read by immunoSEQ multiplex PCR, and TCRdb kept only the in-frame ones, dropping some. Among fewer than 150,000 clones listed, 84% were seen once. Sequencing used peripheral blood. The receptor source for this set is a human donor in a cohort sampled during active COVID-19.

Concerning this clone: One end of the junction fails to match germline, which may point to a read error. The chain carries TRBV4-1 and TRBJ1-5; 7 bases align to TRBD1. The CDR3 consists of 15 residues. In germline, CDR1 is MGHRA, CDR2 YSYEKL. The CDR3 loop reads CTSAHTVTGDQPQHF. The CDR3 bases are TGCACCAGCGCCCATACCGTTACAGGGGATCAGCCCCAGCATTTT.

The CDR3 loop is CASSDGQSYEQYF. The CDR3 DNA reads TGTGCCAGCAGCGACGGACAGTCCTACGAGCAGTACTTC. The V gene is TRBV6-5, the J gene TRBJ2-7; a weak D match, TRBD1 (6 bases). With 6 bases removed from V and 1 base from J, the gap between germline ends came to 10 bases. The CDR3 has 13 residues. Germline CDR1 reads MNHEY; CDR2 reads SVGAGI.

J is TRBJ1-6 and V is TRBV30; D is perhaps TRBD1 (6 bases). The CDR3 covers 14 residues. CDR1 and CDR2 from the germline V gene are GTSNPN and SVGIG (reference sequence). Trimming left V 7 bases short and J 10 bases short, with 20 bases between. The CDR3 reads CALMKQGSSSPLHF. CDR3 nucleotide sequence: TGTGCCTTGATGAAACAGGGAAGCAGCTCACCCCTCCACTTT. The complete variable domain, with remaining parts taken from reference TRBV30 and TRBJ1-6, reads SQTIHQWPATLVQPVGSPLSLECTVEGTSNPNLYWYRQAAGRGLQLLFYSVGIGQISSEVPQNLSASRPQDRQFILSSKKLLLSDSGFYLCALMKQGSSSPLHFGNGTRLTVT.

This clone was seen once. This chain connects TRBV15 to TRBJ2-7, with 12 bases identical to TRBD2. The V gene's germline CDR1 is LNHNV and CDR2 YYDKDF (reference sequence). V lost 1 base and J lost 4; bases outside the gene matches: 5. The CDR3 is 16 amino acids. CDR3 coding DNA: TGTGCCACCAGCAGAGCTTCTGGACTAGCGGGGTACGAGCAGTACTTC. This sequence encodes CATSRASGLAGYEQYF.

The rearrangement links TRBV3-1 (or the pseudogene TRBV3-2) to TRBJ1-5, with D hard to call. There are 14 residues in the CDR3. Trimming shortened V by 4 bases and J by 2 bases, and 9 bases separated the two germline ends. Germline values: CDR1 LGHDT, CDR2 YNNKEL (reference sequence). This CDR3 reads CASSPQGGNQPQHF. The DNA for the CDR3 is TGTGCCAGCAGCCCCCAAGGAGGCAATCAGCCCCAGCATTTT.

This CDR3 reads CASSLQRGTSGSYEQYF. For the CDR3, the DNA is TGTGCCAGCAGCCTCCAGCGAGGGACTAGCGGTTCCTACGAGCAGTACTTC. The chain combines TRBV3-1 (or the pseudogene TRBV3-2) with TRBJ2-7; 11 nucleotides agree with TRBD2. Trimming at V came to 4 bases and at J to 1 base, leaving 9 bases not matched to a gene. The CDR3 length is 17 residues. Germline CDR1 and CDR2: LGHDT and YNNKEL (reference sequence).

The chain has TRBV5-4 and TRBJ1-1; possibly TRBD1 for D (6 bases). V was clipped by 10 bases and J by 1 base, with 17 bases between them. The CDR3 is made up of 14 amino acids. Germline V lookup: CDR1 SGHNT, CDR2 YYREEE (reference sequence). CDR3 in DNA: TGTGCCTATCAACGTCAGGGGCGGAACACTGAAGCTTTCTTT. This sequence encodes CAYQRQGRNTEAFF.

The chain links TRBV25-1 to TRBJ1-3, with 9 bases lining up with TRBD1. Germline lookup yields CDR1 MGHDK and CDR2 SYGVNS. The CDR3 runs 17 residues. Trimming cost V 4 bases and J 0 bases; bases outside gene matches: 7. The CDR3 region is CASSAVTGGASGNTIYF. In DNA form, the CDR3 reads TGTGCCAGCAGTGCTGTCACAGGGGGCGCCTCTGGAAACACCATATATTTT.

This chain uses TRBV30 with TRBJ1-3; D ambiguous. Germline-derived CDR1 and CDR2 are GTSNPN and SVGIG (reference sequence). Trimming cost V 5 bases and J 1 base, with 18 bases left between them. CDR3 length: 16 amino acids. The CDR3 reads CAWETTWTVSGNTIYF. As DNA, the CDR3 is TGTGCCTGGGAGACTACCTGGACGGTTTCTGGAAACACCATATATTTT.

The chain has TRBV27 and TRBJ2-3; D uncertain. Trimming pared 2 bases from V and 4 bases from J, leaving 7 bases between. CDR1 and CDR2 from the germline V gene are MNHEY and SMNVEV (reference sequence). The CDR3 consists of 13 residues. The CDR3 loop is CASSLSFPDTQYF. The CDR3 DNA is TGTGCCAGCAGTTTAAGCTTCCCAGATACGCAGTATTTT.